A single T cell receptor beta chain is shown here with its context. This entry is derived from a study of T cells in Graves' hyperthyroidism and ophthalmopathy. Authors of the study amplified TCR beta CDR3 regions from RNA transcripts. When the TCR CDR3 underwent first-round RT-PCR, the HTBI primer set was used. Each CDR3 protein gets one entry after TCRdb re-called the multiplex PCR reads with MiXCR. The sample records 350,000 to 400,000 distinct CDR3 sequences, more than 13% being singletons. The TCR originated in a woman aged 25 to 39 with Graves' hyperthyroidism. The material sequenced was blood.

In DNA, the CDR3 is TGTGCCAGCAGCCAAGTCGGGACTGCCCCAAATAACTATGGCTACACCTTC. Protein: CASSQVGTAPNNYGYTF. The gene calls are TRBV3-1 and TRBJ1-2, with D maybe TRBD1 (5 bases). V lost 1 base and J lost 1, with 16 bases in between. CDR3 length: 17 amino acids. The V gene's germline CDR1 is LGHDT and CDR2 YNNKEL (reference sequence).